A selection of T cell receptor beta chains follows, all from one sample in a study of shared clonotypes between healthy human individuals. The data were produced by immunoSEQ multiplex PCR, yet TCRdb's version contains in-frame clones alone and is incomplete. The table includes nearly 2 million clones, about 95% detected once. The sample comprised naive CD8+ T cells sorted from blood. These receptors all come from a man aged 18 to 35 in good health. CDR3s include the opening cysteine and the closing phenylalanine or tryptophan. The order of the fields is V gene, CDR3 length, J gene, CDR3 protein.

>TRBV4-1|15|TRBJ2-7
CASSQIDRGLYEQYF
>TRBV19|14|TRBJ1-5
CASSDRQTWAPQHF
>TRBV6-5|16|TRBJ2-3
CASSSFLAGNTDTQYF
>TRBV19|14|TRBJ2-7
CASSIRTGTDEQYF
>TRBV2|14|TRBJ2-7
CASSETVTLYEQYF
>TRBV27|16|TRBJ2-3
CASGDVLVTGTDTQYF
>TRBV2|14|TRBJ2-3
CASSTGTDADTQYF
>TRBV9|17|TRBJ2-7
CASSLNSGRDGTYEQYF
>TRBV4-1|14|TRBJ1-2
CASSQAQGGGGYTF
>TRBV6-5|12|TRBJ2-1
CASSPLGNEQFF
>TRBV15|15|TRBJ2-7
CATRQIGGGKYEQYF
>TRBV5-6|13|TRBJ1-1
CASSLTLNTEAFF
>TRBV7-9|12|TRBJ1-4
CASSVLGEKLFF
>TRBV11-2|13|TRBJ2-1
CASRLAGDNEQFF
>TRBV6-5|15|TRBJ2-3
CASSYSLAGLDTQYF
>TRBV11-2|16|TRBJ2-1
CASSWTGTGLYNEQFF
>TRBV4-3|16|TRBJ1-2
CASSMGDSSMVHGYTF
>TRBV23-1|18|TRBJ1-5
CASSQWADRSYSNQPQHF
>TRBV19|11|TRBJ2-7
CASKGDYEQYF
>TRBV4-1|15|TRBJ1-2
CASSPTGLANYGYTF
>TRBV27|14|TRBJ1-5
CASSSIGSDQPQHF
>TRBV27|16|TRBJ1-2
CASSPSGGETLGGYTF
>TRBV19|13|TRBJ1-6
CASSTTGGSPLHF
>TRBV5-6|15|TRBJ2-3
CASSLALAGVDTQYF
>TRBV11-2|12|TRBJ2-2
CASSSHTGELFF
>TRBV11-1|15|TRBJ2-7
CASSYFTDRDYEQYF
>TRBV5-1|17|TRBJ1-1
CASSLDPGGAGNTEAFF
>TRBV7-9|17|TRBJ2-3
CASSLISLAGITDTQYF
>TRBV7-9|16|TRBJ1-2
CASSSWTGTGNYGYTF
>TRBV5-4|17|TRBJ2-3
CASSLVVQTSGTDTQYF
>TRBV13|16|TRBJ2-6
CASSSALGPGANVLTF
>TRBV6-1|14|TRBJ2-7
CASRPGTASYEQYF
>TRBV27|12|TRBJ2-5
CASSRGQETQYF
>TRBV5-1|18|TRBJ2-1
CASSLADSVTSAYNEQFF